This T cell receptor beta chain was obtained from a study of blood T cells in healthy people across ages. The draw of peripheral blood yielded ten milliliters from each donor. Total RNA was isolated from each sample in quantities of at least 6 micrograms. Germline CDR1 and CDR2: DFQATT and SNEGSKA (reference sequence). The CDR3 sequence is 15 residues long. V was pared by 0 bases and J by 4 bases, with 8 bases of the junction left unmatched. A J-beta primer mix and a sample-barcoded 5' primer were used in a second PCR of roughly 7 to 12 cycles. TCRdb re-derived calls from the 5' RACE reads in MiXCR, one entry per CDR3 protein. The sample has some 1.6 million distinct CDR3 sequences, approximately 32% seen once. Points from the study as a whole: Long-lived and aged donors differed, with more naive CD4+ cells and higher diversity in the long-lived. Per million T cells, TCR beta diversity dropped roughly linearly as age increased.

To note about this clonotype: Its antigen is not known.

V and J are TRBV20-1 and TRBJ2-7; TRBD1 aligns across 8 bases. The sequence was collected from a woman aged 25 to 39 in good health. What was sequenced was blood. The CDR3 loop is CSARDPGTGSYEQYF. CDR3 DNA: TGCAGTGCTAGAGATCCCGGGACAGGCAGTTACGAGCAGTACTTC.